Below are 4 T cell receptor beta chains sequenced from a single sample in a study of T cells in localized non-small cell lung cancer. Profiled with immunoSEQ multiplex PCR; TCRdb holds only in-frame clones, not every one. The sample consists of 40,000 or so clones, roughly four fifths of them appearing once. Material: peripheral blood, obtained before any cancer treatment. The source is a male donor older than 55 with stage III squamous cell lung carcinoma.

The CDR3 nucleotides are TGTGCCAGCAGCTTGAGGGCGAGCGGCCAAGGAGAGGATGAGCAGTTCTTC. Its translation is CASSLRASGQGEDEQFF. The chain carries TRBV5-6 and TRBJ2-1; tentative D call: TRBD2 (5 bases). Per the germline V gene, CDR1 is SGHDT and CDR2 is YYEEEE. This CDR3 comprises 17 residues. Trimming stripped 1 base from V and 8 bases from J, with 22 bases between. Drawing the rest from reference TRBV5-6 and TRBJ2-1, the complete variable domain is DAGVTQSPTHLIKTRGQQVTLRCSPKSGHDTVSWYQQALGQGPQFIFQYYEEEERQRGNFPDRFSGHQFPNYSSELNVNALLLGDSALYLCASSLRASGQGEDEQFFGPGTRLTVL.

V is TRBV2 and J is TRBJ2-4; 7 positions agree with TRBD1. The CDR3 has 12 residues. Trimming took 3 bases from V and 10 from J; bases not matched to a gene: 3. Per germline, CDR1 SNHLY and CDR2 FYNNEI. The CDR3 spells CASSDRDRIQYF. The CDR3 DNA follows: TGTGCCAGCAGTGACAGGGACAGAATTCAGTACTTC.

The V gene is TRBV6-1, the J gene TRBJ2-7; D unclear. Germline V CDR1 and CDR2: MNHNS, SASEGT. The CDR3 totals 13 residues. V lost 4 bases to trimming and J lost 2 bases, with 9 bases between them. Here the CDR3 DNA reads TGTGCCAGCAGTGTTGAGGTAACCTACGAGCAGTACTTC. This codes for CASSVEVTYEQYF.

The CDR3 bases are TGTGCCAGTAGTATAGTAGGACCTGGGTATAACATTCAGTACTTC. The encoded protein is CASSIVGPGYNIQYF. The rearrangement joins TRBV19 to TRBJ2-4; unclear D gene. V lost 1 base to trimming and J lost 7 bases, with 14 bases between them. CDR3 size: 15 residues. Germline CDR1 and CDR2: LNHDA and SQIVND (reference sequence).